There are a few counts of the clone carrying this T cell receptor (beta chain). What it binds is not known. The data are from a study of response to subunit inactivated influenza vaccine. The germline gives CDR1 MDHEN, CDR2 SYDVKM. This CDR3 has 16 residues. The V end was cut by 3 bases, the J end by 2 bases, with 14 bases between. From the RT-PCR reads, TCRdb called clonotypes with MiXCR, one entry per CDR3 protein. The sample consists of 500,000 to 550,000 distinct CDR3 sequences, under 9% of them appearing once. Study findings and constraints: The authors suggested that few new T cells are recruited per seasonal influenza vaccination.

The receptor comes from a man between 45 and 75 years old who received an inactivated influenza vaccine. The sample consisted of PBMCs from blood, taken around 25 months after vaccination. The chain uses TRBV28 and TRBJ1-5; weak D call: TRBD1 (5 bases). The CDR3 DNA follows: TGTGCCAGCAGTTTCTCGGGGGGGATTCGCAATCAGCCCCAGCATTTT. Translation gives CASSFSGGIRNQPQHF.